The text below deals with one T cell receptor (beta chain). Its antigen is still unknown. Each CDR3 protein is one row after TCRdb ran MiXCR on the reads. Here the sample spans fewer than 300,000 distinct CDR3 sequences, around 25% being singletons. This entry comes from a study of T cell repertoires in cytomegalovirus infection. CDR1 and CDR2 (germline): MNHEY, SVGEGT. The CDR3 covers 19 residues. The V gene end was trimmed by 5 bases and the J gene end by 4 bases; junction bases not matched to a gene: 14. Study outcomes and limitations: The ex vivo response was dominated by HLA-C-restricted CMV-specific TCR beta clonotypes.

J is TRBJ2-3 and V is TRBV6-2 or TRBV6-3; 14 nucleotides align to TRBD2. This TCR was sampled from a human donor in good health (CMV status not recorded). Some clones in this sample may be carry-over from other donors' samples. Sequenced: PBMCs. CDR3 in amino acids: CASSKPGLAGDGSADTQYF. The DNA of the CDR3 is TGTGCCAGCAGTAAGCCGGGACTAGCGGGAGATGGTAGCGCAGATACGCAGTATTTT.